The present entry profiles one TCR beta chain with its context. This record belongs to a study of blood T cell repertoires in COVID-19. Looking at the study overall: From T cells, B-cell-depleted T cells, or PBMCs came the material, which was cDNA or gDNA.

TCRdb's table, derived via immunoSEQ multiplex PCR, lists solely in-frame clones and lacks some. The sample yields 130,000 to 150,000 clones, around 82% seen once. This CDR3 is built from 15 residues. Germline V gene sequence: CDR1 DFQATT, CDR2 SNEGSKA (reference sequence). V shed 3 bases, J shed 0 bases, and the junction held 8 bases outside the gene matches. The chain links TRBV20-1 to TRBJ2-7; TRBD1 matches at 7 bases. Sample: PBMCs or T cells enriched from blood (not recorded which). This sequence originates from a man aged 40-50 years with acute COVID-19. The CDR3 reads CSASTGQESSYEQYF. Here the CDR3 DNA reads TGCAGTGCTAGTACCGGACAGGAAAGCTCCTACGAGCAGTACTTC.